This T cell receptor (beta chain) appears in the sequencing data of a study of blood T cell repertoires in COVID-19. Study as a whole: Acute and convalescent COVID-19 specimens originated in the United States, Italy and Spain.

V lost 1 base and J lost 12, with 13 bases in between. CDR3 size: 12 residues. Germline-derived CDR1 and CDR2 are SQVTM and ANQGSEA. Sequencing was performed with immunoSEQ multiplex PCR; in TCRdb, only in-frame clones are kept and a portion is missing. Found here are 270,000 or so clones, about 91% of them singletons; the top ten hold 4.6%. Input material: peripheral blood. The J gene is TRBJ2-1, the V gene TRBV29-1; D may be TRBD2 (5 bases). The clonotype comes from a woman aged 40 to 50 who had recovered from COVID-19. The CDR3 DNA reads as TGCAGCGTTGAAGTAGGATCTAGCAGGCAGTTCTTC. Translated: CSVEVGSSRQFF.